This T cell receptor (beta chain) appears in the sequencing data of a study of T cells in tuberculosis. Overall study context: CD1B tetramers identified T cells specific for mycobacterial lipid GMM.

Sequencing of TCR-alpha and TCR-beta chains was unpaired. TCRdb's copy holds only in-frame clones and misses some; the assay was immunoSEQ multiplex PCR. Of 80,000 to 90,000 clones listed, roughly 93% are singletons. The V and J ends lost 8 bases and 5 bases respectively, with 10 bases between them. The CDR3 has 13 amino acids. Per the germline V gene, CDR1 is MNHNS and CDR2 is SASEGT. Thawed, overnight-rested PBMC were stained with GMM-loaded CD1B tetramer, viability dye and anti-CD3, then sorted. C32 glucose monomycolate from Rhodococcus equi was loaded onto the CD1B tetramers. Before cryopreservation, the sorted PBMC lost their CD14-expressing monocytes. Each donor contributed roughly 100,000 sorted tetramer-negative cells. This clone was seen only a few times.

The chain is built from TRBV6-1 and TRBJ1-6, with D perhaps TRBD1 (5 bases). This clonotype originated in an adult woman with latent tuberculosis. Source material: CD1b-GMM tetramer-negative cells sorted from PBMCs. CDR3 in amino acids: CASQGSDNSPLHF. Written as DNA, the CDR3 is TGTGCCAGCCAGGGATCGGATAATTCACCCCTCCACTTT.